Below are 10 T cell receptor beta chains sequenced from a single sample in a study of shared clonotypes between healthy human individuals. The repertoire was sequenced with immunoSEQ multiplex PCR; TCRdb's copy has only in-frame clones and lacks some. The repertoire holds 600,000 to 750,000 clones, with roughly 78% as singletons. The sequenced material came from memory CD4+ T cells sorted from blood. Documented subset: CD45RA-negative fraction. The origin of the receptors is a woman younger than 45 in good health.

Notes on this clone: At one end the junction does not follow the germline gene, possibly because of a read error. The rearrangement links TRBV4-1 to TRBJ2-7, with 7 bases fitting TRBD1. CDR1 is MGHRA, CDR2 YSYEKL, per germline. The length of the CDR3 is 15 residues. CDR3 sequence (DNA): TGTGCCAGCAGCCAGGGGGATGGAGTACGCTACGAGCAGTACTTC. It specifies CASSQGDGVRYEQYF.

V and J are TRBV5-1 and TRBJ2-1; no clear D. CDR1 and CDR2 (germline): SGHRS, YFSETQ. The CDR3 contains 15 residues. V lost 0 bases, J lost 0 bases, and 7 bases lay in between. The CDR3 region has the DNA TGCGCCAGCAGCTTGGCGCCCGGCTCCTACAATGAGCAGTTCTTC. Its protein product is CASSLAPGSYNEQFF.

A single count supports this clone. The chain combines TRBV10-3 with TRBJ2-3; D ambiguous. The length of the CDR3 is 16 residues. From germline, CDR1 is ENHRY and CDR2 SYGVKD. V was cut by 0 bases and J by 1 base, with 11 bases left in between. CDR3 nucleotides: TGTGCCATCAGTGAGTCAGTCAACCGCGGCACAGATACGCAGTATTTT. Protein: CAISESVNRGTDTQYF.

This chain joins TRBV11-2 and TRBJ2-7; D possibly corresponds to TRBD1 (5 bases). Trimming took 4 bases from V and 3 from J, leaving 13 bases between them. The CDR3 consists of 14 residues. Germline lookup yields CDR1 SGHAT and CDR2 FQNNGV. For the CDR3, the DNA is TGTGCCAGCAGCTCCCCGAACAGGAACTACGAGCAGTACTTC. Amino acids: CASSSPNRNYEQYF.

V usage is TRBV29-1 and J usage is TRBJ1-3; D is undetermined. The ends were cut back, 3 bases at V and 5 bases at J, with 14 bases in the middle. The CDR3 is 14 amino acids. CDR1 and CDR2 (germline): SQVTM, ANQGSEA. As DNA, the CDR3 is TGCAGCGTTGAGGGTCTTTCTCCGAGAAACACCATATATTTT. The encoded protein is CSVEGLSPRNTIYF.

In this sample, this clone turned up once. The J gene is TRBJ2-2, the V gene TRBV29-1; 9 bases line up with TRBD1. This CDR3 has 13 residues. V lost 5 bases to trimming and J lost 3 bases; unmatched junction nucleotides: 1. CDR1 SQVTM and CDR2 ANQGSEA come from the germline V gene. The CDR3 bases are TGCAGCGTTTACAGGGGGCACACCGGGGAGCTGTTTTTT. Translation gives CSVYRGHTGELFF.

V gene TRBV11-3 combines with J gene TRBJ2-1; tentative D call: TRBD1 (6 bases). The V and J ends lost 2 bases and 5 bases respectively, with 10 bases between them. Germline CDR1 SGHNT, CDR2 YENEEA. The CDR3 covers 14 residues. As DNA, the CDR3 is TGTGCCAGCAGCTTACAGGGGTCAGACAATGAGCAGTTCTTC. Protein sequence: CASSLQGSDNEQFF.

The chain recombines TRBV28 with TRBJ1-2, with unresolved D. Trimming removed 2 bases from V and 7 bases from J, with 5 bases in between. The CDR3 is 11 amino acids. Germline V gives CDR1 MDHEN, CDR2 SYDVKM. The CDR3 reads CASSLRAGYTF. The DNA of the CDR3 is TGTGCCAGCAGTTTAAGGGCTGGCTACACCTTC.

This clone has just a few counts. This chain links TRBV29-1 with TRBJ2-3; the D gene is possibly TRBD1 (5 bases). V lost 5 bases to trimming and J lost 2 bases, with 8 bases between them. This CDR3 is built from 12 residues. Germline V gives CDR1 SQVTM, CDR2 ANQGSEA. This CDR3 is CSVRQTTDTQYF. The CDR3 coding sequence is TGCAGCGTTCGACAGACCACAGATACGCAGTATTTT.

This clone was seen only a few times. The V and J genes are TRBV7-2 and TRBJ2-7; TRBD1 is a possible D gene (5 bases). The germline V and J ends were trimmed by 5 bases and 4 bases, with 18 bases remaining between them. Germline values: CDR1 SGHTA, CDR2 FQGNSA. The CDR3 has 15 residues. Here the CDR3 DNA reads TGTGCCAGCAGCCCAACAGGCGTTTCAGGGTACGAGCAGTACTTC. This gives the protein CASSPTGVSGYEQYF.